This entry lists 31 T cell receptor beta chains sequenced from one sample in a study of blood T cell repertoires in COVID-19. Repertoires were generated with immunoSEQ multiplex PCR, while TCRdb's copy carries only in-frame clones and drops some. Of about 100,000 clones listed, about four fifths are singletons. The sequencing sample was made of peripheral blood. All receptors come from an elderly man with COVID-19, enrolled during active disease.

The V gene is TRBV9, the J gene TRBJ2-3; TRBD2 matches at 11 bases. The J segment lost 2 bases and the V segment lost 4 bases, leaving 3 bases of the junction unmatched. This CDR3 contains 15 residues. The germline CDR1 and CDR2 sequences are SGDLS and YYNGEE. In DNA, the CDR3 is TGTGCCAGCAGCTTGGGACTAGCGGACACAGATACGCAGTATTTT. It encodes CASSLGLADTDTQYF.

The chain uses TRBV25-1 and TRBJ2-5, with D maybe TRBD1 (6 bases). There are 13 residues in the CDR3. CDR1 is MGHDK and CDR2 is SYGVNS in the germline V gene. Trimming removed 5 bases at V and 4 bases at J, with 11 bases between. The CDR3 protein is CASSNRVLETQYF. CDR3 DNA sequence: TGTGCCAGCAGTAACAGGGTGCTAGAGACCCAGTACTTC.

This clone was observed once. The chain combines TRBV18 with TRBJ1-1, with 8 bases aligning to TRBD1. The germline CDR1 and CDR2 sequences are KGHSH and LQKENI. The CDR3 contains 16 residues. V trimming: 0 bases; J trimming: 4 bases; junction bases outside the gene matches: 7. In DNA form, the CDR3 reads TGTGCCAGCTCACCACCGGACAGGGCTAGGGGCACTGAAGCTTTCTTT. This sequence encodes CASSPPDRARGTEAFF.

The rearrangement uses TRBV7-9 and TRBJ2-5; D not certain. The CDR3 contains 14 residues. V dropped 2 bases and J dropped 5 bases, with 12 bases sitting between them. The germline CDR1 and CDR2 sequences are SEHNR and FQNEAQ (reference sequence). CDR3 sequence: CASSLNQFGETQYF. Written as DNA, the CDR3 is TGTGCCAGCAGCTTAAATCAGTTTGGCGAGACCCAGTACTTC. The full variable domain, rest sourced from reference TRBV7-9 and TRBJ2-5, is DTGVSQNPRHKITKRGQNVTFRCDPISEHNRLYWYRQTLGQGPEFLTYFQNEAQLEKSRLLSDRFSAERPKGSFSTLEIQRTEQGDSAMYLCASSLNQFGETQYFGPGTRLLVL.

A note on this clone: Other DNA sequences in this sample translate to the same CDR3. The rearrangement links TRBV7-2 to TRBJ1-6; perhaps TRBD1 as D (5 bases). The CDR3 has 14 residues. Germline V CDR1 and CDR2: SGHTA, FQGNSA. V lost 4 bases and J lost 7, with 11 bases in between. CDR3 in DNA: TGTGCCAGCAGCTCAGACAGCTACAATTCACCCCTCCACTTT. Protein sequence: CASSSDSYNSPLHF.

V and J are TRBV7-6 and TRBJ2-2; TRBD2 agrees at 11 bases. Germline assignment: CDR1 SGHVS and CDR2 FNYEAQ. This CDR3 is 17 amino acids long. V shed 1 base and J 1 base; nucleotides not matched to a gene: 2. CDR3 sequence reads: CASSLGLAGRNTGELFF. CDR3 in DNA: TGTGCCAGCAGCTTAGGACTAGCGGGGAGGAACACCGGGGAGCTGTTTTTT.

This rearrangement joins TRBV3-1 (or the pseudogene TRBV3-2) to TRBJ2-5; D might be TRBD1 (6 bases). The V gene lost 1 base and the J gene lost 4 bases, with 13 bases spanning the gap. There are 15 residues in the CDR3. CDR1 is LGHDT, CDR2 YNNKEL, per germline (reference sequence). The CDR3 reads CASSQGARGTETQYF. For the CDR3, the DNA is TGTGCCAGCAGCCAAGGGGCCAGGGGTACAGAGACCCAGTACTTC.

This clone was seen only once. The CDR3 DNA reads TGCGCCAGCAGTCCAACTAGCGGGAGTTTTGCAGATACGCAGTATTTT. Its translation: CASSPTSGSFADTQYF. The rearrangement joins TRBV4-1 to TRBJ2-3; the match to TRBD2 covers 11 bases. Looked up from germline, CDR1 is MGHRA and CDR2 is YSYEKL. With V trimmed by 6 bases and J by 4 bases, 9 bases remained unmatched. The CDR3 has 16 amino acids.

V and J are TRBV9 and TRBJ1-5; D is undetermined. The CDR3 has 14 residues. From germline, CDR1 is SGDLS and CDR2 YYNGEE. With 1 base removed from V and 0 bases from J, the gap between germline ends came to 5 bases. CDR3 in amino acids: CASSVTSSNQPQHF. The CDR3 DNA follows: TGTGCCAGCAGCGTAACCAGTAGCAATCAGCCCCAGCATTTT.

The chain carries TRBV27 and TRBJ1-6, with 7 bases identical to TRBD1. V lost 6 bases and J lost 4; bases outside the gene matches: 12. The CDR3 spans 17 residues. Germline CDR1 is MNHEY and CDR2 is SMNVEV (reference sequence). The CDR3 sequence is CASSERTGTYYNSPLHF. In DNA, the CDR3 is TGTGCCAGCAGCGAGAGGACAGGCACCTATTATAATTCACCCCTCCACTTT.

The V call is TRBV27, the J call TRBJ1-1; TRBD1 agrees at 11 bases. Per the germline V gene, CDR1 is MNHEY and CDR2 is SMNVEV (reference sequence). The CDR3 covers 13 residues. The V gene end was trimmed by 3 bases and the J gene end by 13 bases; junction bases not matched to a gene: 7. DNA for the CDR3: TGTGCCAGCAGTTTCTCCGGACAGGGGGCTGGTTTCTTT. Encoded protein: CASSFSGQGAGFF.

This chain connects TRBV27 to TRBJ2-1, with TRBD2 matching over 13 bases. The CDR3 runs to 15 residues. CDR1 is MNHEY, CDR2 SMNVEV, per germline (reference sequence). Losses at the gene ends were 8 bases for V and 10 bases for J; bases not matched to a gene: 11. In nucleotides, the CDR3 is TGTGCCAGCCTCGGGACTAGCGGGATAATAGGGGAGCAGTTCTTC. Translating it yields CASLGTSGIIGEQFF.

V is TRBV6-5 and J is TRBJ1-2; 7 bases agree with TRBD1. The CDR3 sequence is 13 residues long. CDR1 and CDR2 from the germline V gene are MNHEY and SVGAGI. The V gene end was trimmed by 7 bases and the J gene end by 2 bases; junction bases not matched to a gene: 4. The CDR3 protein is CASKETGNYGYTF. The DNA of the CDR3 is TGTGCCAGCAAAGAGACAGGGAACTATGGCTACACCTTC.

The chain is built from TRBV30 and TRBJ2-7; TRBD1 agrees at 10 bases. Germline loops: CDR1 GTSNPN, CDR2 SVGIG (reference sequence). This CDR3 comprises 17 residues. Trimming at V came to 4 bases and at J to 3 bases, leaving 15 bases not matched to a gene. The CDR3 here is CAWKEGQGVGQRYEQYF. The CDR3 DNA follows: TGTGCCTGGAAGGAAGGACAGGGGGTGGGGCAGCGCTACGAGCAGTACTTC.

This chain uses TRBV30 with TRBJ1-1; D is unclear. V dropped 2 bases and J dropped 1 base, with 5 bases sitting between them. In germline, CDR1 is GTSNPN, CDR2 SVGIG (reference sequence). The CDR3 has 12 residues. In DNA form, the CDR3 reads TGTGCCTGGAGTAATCAGAACACTGAAGCTTTCTTT. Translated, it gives CAWSNQNTEAFF.

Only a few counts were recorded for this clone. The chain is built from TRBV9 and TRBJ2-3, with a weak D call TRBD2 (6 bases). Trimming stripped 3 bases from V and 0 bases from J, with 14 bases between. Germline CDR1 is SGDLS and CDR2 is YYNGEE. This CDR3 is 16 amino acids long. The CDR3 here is CASSERAGLSTDTQYF. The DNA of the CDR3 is TGTGCCAGCAGCGAACGAGCGGGCCTTAGCACAGATACGCAGTATTTT.

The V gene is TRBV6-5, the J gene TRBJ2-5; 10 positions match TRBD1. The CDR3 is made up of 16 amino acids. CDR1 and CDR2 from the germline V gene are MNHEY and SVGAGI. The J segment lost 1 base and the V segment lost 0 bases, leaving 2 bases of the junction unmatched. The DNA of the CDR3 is TGTGCCAGCAGTTACTCGAGGACAGGGGGCCAAGAGACCCAGTACTTC. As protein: CASSYSRTGGQETQYF.

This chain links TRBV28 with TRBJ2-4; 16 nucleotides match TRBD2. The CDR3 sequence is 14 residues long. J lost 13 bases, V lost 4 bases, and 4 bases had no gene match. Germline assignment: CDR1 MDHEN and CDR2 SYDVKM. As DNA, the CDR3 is TGTGCCAGCAGTTCGGGACTAGCGGGAGGGGTCCAGTACTTC. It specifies CASSSGLAGGVQYF.

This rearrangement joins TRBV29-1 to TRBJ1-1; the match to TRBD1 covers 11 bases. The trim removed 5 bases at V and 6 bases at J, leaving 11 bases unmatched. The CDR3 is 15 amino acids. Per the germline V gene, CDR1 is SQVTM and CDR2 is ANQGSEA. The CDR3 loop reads CSVRRAGTGGPEAFF. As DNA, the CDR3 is TGCAGCGTTCGAAGAGCCGGGACAGGGGGGCCTGAAGCTTTCTTT.

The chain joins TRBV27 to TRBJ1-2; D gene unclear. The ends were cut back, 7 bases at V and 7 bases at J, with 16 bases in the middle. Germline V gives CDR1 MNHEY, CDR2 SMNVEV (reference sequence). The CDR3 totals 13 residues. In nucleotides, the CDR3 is TGTGCCAGCACCCATTCCGGGGATACTGGCTACACCTTC. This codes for CASTHSGDTGYTF.

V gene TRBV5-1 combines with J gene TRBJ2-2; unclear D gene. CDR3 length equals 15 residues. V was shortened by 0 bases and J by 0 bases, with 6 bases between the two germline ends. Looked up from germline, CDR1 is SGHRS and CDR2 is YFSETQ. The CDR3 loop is CASSLDSSNTGELFF. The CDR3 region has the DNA TGCGCCAGCAGCTTGGACAGCTCGAACACCGGGGAGCTGTTTTTT.

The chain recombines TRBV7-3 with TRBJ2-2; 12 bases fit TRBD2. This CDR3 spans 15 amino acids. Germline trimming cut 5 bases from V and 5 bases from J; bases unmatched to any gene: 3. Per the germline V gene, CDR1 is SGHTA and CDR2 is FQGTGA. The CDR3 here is CASSPTSGGTGELFF. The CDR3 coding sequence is TGTGCCAGCAGCCCCACTAGCGGGGGGACCGGGGAGCTGTTTTTT.

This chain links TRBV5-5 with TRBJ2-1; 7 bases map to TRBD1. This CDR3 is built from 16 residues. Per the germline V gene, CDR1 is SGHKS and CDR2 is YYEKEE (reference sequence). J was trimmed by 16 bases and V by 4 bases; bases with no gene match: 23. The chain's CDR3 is CASSVAGTEGVRGVFF. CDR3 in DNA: TGTGCCAGCAGCGTAGCCGGGACAGAGGGGGTCAGAGGGGTATTCTTC.

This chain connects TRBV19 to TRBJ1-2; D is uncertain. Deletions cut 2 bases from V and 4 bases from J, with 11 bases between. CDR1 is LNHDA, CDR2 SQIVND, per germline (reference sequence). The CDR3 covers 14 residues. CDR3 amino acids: CASSIQRTVYGYTF. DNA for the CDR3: TGTGCCAGTAGTATACAACGCACTGTCTATGGCTACACCTTC.

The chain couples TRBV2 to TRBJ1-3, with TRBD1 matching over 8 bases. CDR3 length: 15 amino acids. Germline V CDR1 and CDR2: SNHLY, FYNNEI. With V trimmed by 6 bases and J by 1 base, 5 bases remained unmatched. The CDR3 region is CASSERTGSGNTIYF. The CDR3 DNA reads TGTGCCAGCAGCGAAAGGACAGGGTCTGGAAACACCATATATTTT.

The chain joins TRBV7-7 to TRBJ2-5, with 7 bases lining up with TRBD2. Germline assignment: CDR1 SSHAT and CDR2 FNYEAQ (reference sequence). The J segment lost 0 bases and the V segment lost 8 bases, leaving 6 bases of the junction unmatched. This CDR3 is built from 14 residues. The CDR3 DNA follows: TGTGCCAGCGGACTAGGGCCGAACCAAGAGACCCAGTACTTC. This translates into CASGLGPNQETQYF. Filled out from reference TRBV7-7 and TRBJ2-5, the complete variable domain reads GAGVSQSPRYKVTKRGQDVTLRCDPISSHATLYWYQQALGQGPEFLTYFNYEAQPDKSGLPSDRFSAERPEGSISTLTIQRTEQRDSAMYRCASGLGPNQETQYFGPGTRLLVL.

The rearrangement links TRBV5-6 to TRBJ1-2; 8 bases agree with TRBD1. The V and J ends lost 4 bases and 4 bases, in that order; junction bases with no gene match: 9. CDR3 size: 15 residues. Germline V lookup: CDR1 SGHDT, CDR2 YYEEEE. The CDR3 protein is CASSAKTGVSYGYTF. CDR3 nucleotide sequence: TGTGCCAGCAGCGCGAAGACAGGGGTAAGCTATGGCTACACCTTC.

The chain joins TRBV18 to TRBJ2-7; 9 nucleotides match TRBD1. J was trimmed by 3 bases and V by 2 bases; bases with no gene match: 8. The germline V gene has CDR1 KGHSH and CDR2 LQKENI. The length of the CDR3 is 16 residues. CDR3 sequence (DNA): TGTGCCAGCTCACCAACAGGCCCGGGACAGGGCTACGAGCAGTACTTC. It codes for CASSPTGPGQGYEQYF.

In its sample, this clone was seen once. The CDR3 DNA reads TGTGCCAGCAGCACTACCCAATGGGAGGAGGGGGGGGAGACCCAGTACTTC. Translated: CASSTTQWEEGGETQYF. V gene TRBV21-1 combines with J gene TRBJ2-5; TRBD2 is the table's D call, not checked against the DNA. TRBV21-1 is a pseudogene. The CDR3 is made up of 17 amino acids.

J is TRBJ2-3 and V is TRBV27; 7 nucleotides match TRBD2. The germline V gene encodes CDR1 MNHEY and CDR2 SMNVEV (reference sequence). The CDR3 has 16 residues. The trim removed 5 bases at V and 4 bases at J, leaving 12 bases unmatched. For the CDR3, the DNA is TGTGCCAGCAGTCGATTTGGCGGGAGCATAGCAGATACGCAGTATTTT. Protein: CASSRFGGSIADTQYF.

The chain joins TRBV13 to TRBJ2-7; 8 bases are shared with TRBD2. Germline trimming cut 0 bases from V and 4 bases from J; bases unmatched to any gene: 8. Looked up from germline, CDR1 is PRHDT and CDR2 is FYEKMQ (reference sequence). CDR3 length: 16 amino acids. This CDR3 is CASSLGSGLDLYEQYF. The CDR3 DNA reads TGTGCCAGCAGCTTAGGGTCGGGACTAGATCTATACGAGCAGTACTTC.